The clone carrying this T cell receptor (beta chain) came up a few times. What it binds is not known. The data originate from a study of beta chain features in type 1 diabetes. Sorted populations all exceeded 98% purity. Sequenced material consisted of expressed TCRB transcripts (all of the isolated RNA was reverse transcribed). The table came from immunoSEQ multiplex PCR; TCRdb's copy has only in-frame clones and leaves some out. The sample yields about 340,000 clones, roughly 13% seen once. Germline V gene sequence: CDR1 MNHNY, CDR2 SVGAGI (reference sequence). This CDR3 spans 12 amino acids. V was pared by 0 bases and J by 9 bases, with 9 bases between. Study observations and caveats: Type 1 diabetes patients had TCRB CDR3s that were shorter (moderately but significantly so) in all four CD4+ subsets. Sequencing the cDNA could make cells with high TCR expression show up more than they should.

The chain carries TRBV6-6 and TRBJ2-7; possibly TRBD2 for D (5 bases). The receptor comes from a woman aged 18-29 years with type 1 diabetes. Sequencing was performed on naive CD4+ T cells from blood. CDR3 sequence reads: CASSYSRAGQYV. The CDR3 DNA reads as TGTGCCAGCAGTTACTCGAGGGCGGGGCAGTACGTC.